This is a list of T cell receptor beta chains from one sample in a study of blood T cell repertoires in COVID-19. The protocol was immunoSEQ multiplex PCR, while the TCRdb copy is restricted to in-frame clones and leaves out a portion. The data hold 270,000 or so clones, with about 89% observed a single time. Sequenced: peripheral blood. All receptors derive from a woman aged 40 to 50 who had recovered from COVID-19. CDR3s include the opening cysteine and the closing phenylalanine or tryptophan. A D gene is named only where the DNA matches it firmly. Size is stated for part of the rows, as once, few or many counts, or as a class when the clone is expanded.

CDR3 DNA: TGTGCCAGCAGTCCCGGGACAAGCTACGAGCAGTACTTC
CDR3 protein: CASSPGTSYEQYF
J gene: TRBJ2-7
V gene: TRBV12-3/TRBV12-4
D gene: NA
clone size: NA

CDR3 DNA: TGTGCCTGGACCCCGGGACTAGCGGGAGCTTGGAGAGAGACCCAGTACTTC
CDR3 protein: CAWTPGLAGAWRETQYF
J gene: TRBJ2-5
V gene: TRBV30
D gene: TRBD2
clone size: once

CDR3 DNA: TGTGCCAGTAGTATAGAGGCCTCAATCAATGAGCAGTTCTTC
CDR3 protein: CASSIEASINEQFF
J gene: TRBJ2-1
V gene: TRBV19
D gene: NA
clone size: NA

CDR3 DNA: TGTGCCAGCAGCCCGGAGCGGCGGACAGGGGCATTCTCTGGAAACACCATATATTTT
CDR3 protein: CASSPERRTGAFSGNTIYF
J gene: TRBJ1-3
V gene: TRBV21-1
D gene: NA
clone size: NA

CDR3 DNA: TGTGCCAGCAGTGAAGGACTGACTAGCGAGACAGATACGCAGTATTTT
CDR3 protein: CASSEGLTSETDTQYF
J gene: TRBJ2-3
V gene: TRBV2
D gene: TRBD2
clone size: NA

CDR3 DNA: TGCGCCAGCAGCAGAGACGGGAGCTCGGGCTACAATGAGCAGTTCTTC
CDR3 protein: CASSRDGSSGYNEQFF
J gene: TRBJ2-1
V gene: TRBV10-1
D gene: NA
clone size: NA

CDR3 DNA: TGTGCCAGCAGTAGCGACTACAATGAGCAGTTCTTC
CDR3 protein: CASSSDYNEQFF
J gene: TRBJ2-1
V gene: TRBV6-6
D gene: NA
clone size: NA

CDR3 DNA: TGTGCCAGTAGTGAGGGGGGGAAGGGGCCTAATGAAAAACTGTTTTTT
CDR3 protein: CASSEGGKGPNEKLFF
J gene: TRBJ1-4
V gene: TRBV19
D gene: NA
clone size: NA

CDR3 DNA: TGTGCCACGCAGGCGAACACCGGGGAGCTGTTTTTT
CDR3 protein: CATQANTGELFF
J gene: TRBJ2-2
V gene: TRBV7-7
D gene: NA
clone size: NA

CDR3 DNA: TGCAGTGCTGAGCGTGGCTATGGCTACACCTTC
CDR3 protein: CSAERGYGYTF
J gene: TRBJ1-2
V gene: TRBV20-1
D gene: NA
clone size: NA

CDR3 DNA: TGTGCCAGCAGCCGAGGCCCCAGTGGCTACGAGCAGTACTTC
CDR3 protein: CASSRGPSGYEQYF
J gene: TRBJ2-7
V gene: TRBV6-5
D gene: NA
clone size: NA

CDR3 DNA: TGTGCCATCAGTGAGTCGACAGGGAGGAACATTCAGTACTTC
CDR3 protein: CAISESTGRNIQYF
J gene: TRBJ2-4
V gene: TRBV10-3
D gene: NA
clone size: NA

CDR3 DNA: TGTGCCAGCAGTCCCGCCTTTGGGACAGGGGGAACCGGGGAGCTGTTTTTT
CDR3 protein: CASSPAFGTGGTGELFF
J gene: TRBJ2-2
V gene: TRBV28
D gene: TRBD1
clone size: NA

CDR3 DNA: TGCAGCGTTGATCTAGATGAAAAACTGTTTTTT
CDR3 protein: CSVDLDEKLFF
J gene: TRBJ1-4
V gene: TRBV29-1
D gene: NA
clone size: few

CDR3 DNA: TGTGCCAGCAGTTTCACAGGGGATCAGCCCCAGCATTTT
CDR3 protein: CASSFTGDQPQHF
J gene: TRBJ1-5
V gene: TRBV12-3/TRBV12-4
D gene: TRBD1
clone size: many

CDR3 DNA: TGTGCCAGCAGTGATACAGAGTTCTATGGCTACACCTTC
CDR3 protein: CASSDTEFYGYTF
J gene: TRBJ1-2
V gene: TRBV6-1
D gene: NA
clone size: NA

CDR3 DNA: TGTGCCAGCTCACCCCAGCGGGAGATAGAGACCCAGTACTTC
CDR3 protein: CASSPQREIETQYF
J gene: TRBJ2-5
V gene: TRBV18
D gene: TRBD2
clone size: NA

CDR3 DNA: TGCGCCAGCAGTACGACAGGGGATAGCAATCAGCCCCAGCATTTT
CDR3 protein: CASSTTGDSNQPQHF
J gene: TRBJ1-5
V gene: TRBV10-1
D gene: TRBD1
clone size: NA

CDR3 DNA: TGCAGCGGAACAGAGAGCGGCACCGGGGAGCTGTTTTTT
CDR3 protein: CSGTESGTGELFF
J gene: TRBJ2-2
V gene: TRBV29-1
D gene: NA
clone size: NA

CDR3 DNA: TGTGCCAGCAGTCCGTCGGACAGCAAAACCCCCTACGAGCAGTACTTC
CDR3 protein: CASSPSDSKTPYEQYF
J gene: TRBJ2-7
V gene: TRBV28
D gene: NA
clone size: NA

CDR3 DNA: TGCGCCAGCAGCCAAGATCTGACCTTTCAAGGAGGCGAGCAGTACTTC
CDR3 protein: CASSQDLTFQGGEQYF
J gene: TRBJ2-7
V gene: TRBV4-1
D gene: NA
clone size: NA

CDR3 DNA: TGTGCCAGCAGCCTAATTGACAGGGGCCACGAGCAGTACTTC
CDR3 protein: CASSLIDRGHEQYF
J gene: TRBJ2-7
V gene: TRBV28
D gene: TRBD1
clone size: NA

CDR3 DNA: TGTGCCACCAGCGCTAGATATACAGATACGCAGTATTTT
CDR3 protein: CATSARYTDTQYF
J gene: TRBJ2-3
V gene: TRBV24-1
D gene: NA
clone size: few

CDR3 DNA: TGTGCCACCAGCAGTGGCAACAGGGGGAATCAGCCCCAGCATTTT
CDR3 protein: CATSSGNRGNQPQHF
J gene: TRBJ1-5
V gene: TRBV15
D gene: TRBD1
clone size: NA

CDR3 DNA: TGTGCCAGTTCTCAAAGAACACAGGGGAACCAAGAGACCCAGTACTTC
CDR3 protein: CASSQRTQGNQETQYF
J gene: TRBJ2-5
V gene: TRBV19
D gene: TRBD1
clone size: NA

CDR3 DNA: TGTGCCAGCAGCCAAAGTGGGCCCCCCTACGAGCAGTACTTC
CDR3 protein: CASSQSGPPYEQYF
J gene: TRBJ2-7
V gene: TRBV14
D gene: NA
clone size: NA

CDR3 DNA: TGTGCCAGTAGTAAAGGGGGGGGAAGCAATCAGCCCCAGCATTTT
CDR3 protein: CASSKGGGSNQPQHF
J gene: TRBJ1-5
V gene: TRBV19
D gene: NA
clone size: NA

CDR3 DNA: TGTGCCAGCCTACGACAGGGCGATGAAAAACTGTTTTTT
CDR3 protein: CASLRQGDEKLFF
J gene: TRBJ1-4
V gene: TRBV3-1/TRBV3-2
D gene: TRBD1
clone size: NA

CDR3 DNA: TGTGCCAGCAGCTATGGGACAGAAGAGACCCAGTACTTC
CDR3 protein: CASSYGTEETQYF
J gene: TRBJ2-5
V gene: TRBV7-3
D gene: TRBD1
clone size: NA

CDR3 DNA: TGTGCCAGCAGCCTTAGCGGAAGGGGCACAGATACGCAGTATTTT
CDR3 protein: CASSLSGRGTDTQYF
J gene: TRBJ2-3
V gene: TRBV27
D gene: NA
clone size: NA

CDR3 DNA: TGTGCCAGCAGCTTAGTACTAGCGGGAGGCTACGGGCGCTACAATGAGCAGTTCTTC
CDR3 protein: CASSLVLAGGYGRYNEQFF
J gene: TRBJ2-1
V gene: TRBV7-6
D gene: TRBD2
clone size: NA

CDR3 DNA: TGTGCCATCAGGCGGGAGAGAAACACAGATACGCAGTATTTT
CDR3 protein: CAIRRERNTDTQYF
J gene: TRBJ2-3
V gene: TRBV10-3
D gene: TRBD2
clone size: NA

CDR3 DNA: TGTGCCAGCTCACCATTGGAGGGGAAGACTGAAGCTTTCTTT
CDR3 protein: CASSPLEGKTEAFF
J gene: TRBJ1-1
V gene: TRBV18
D gene: NA
clone size: once

CDR3 DNA: TGTGCCAGTAGTCCAATGGGTGGACACCCGATCTACGAGCAGTACTTC
CDR3 protein: CASSPMGGHPIYEQYF
J gene: TRBJ2-7
V gene: TRBV19
D gene: NA
clone size: NA

CDR3 DNA: TGCAGCGTTGCTAGTTGGCAGAAATCTTACGAGCAGTACTTC
CDR3 protein: CSVASWQKSYEQYF
J gene: TRBJ2-7
V gene: TRBV29-1
D gene: NA
clone size: NA

CDR3 DNA: TGTGCCAGCAGTGAAATAGGGGGGGACACTGAAGCTTTCTTT
CDR3 protein: CASSEIGGDTEAFF
J gene: TRBJ1-1
V gene: TRBV2
D gene: NA
clone size: NA

CDR3 DNA: TGTGCCAGCTCACCAGTGGCGGGCACCCCCAATCAGCCCCAGCATTTT
CDR3 protein: CASSPVAGTPNQPQHF
J gene: TRBJ1-5
V gene: TRBV18
D gene: NA
clone size: NA

CDR3 DNA: TGCGCCAGCAGCTCCGGGCAGGGCACTGAAGCTTTCTTT
CDR3 protein: CASSSGQGTEAFF
J gene: TRBJ1-1
V gene: TRBV5-1
D gene: NA
clone size: NA

CDR3 DNA: TGCAGCGTTGAAGCACAGCCCGAAGAGACCCAGTACTTC
CDR3 protein: CSVEAQPEETQYF
J gene: TRBJ2-5
V gene: TRBV29-1
D gene: NA
clone size: NA

CDR3 DNA: TGTGCCAGCAGCTTGAGCGAGGTGGCACAAGATACGCAGTATTTT
CDR3 protein: CASSLSEVAQDTQYF
J gene: TRBJ2-3
V gene: TRBV5-4
D gene: NA
clone size: few

CDR3 DNA: TGTGCCTGGGACAGGGGGCGCGGGGAGACCCAGTACTTC
CDR3 protein: CAWDRGRGETQYF
J gene: TRBJ2-5
V gene: TRBV30
D gene: TRBD1
clone size: NA

CDR3 DNA: TGTGCCAGTAGTATAGTGGCCAGGGCTCGCACAGATACGCAGTATTTT
CDR3 protein: CASSIVARARTDTQYF
J gene: TRBJ2-3
V gene: TRBV19
D gene: NA
clone size: NA

CDR3 DNA: TGCAGCGTGACGCGACAGGGGGGGGACACTGAAGCTTTCTTT
CDR3 protein: CSVTRQGGDTEAFF
J gene: TRBJ1-1
V gene: TRBV29-1
D gene: TRBD1
clone size: NA

CDR3 DNA: TGTGCCAGCAGCCCAGAAGGGACAGGGCTCTATGGCTACACCTTC
CDR3 protein: CASSPEGTGLYGYTF
J gene: TRBJ1-2
V gene: TRBV11-1
D gene: TRBD1
clone size: NA

CDR3 DNA: TGTGCCAGCAGCGGGACAGCTCAAGAGACCCAGTACTTC
CDR3 protein: CASSGTAQETQYF
J gene: TRBJ2-5
V gene: TRBV2
D gene: TRBD1
clone size: NA

CDR3 DNA: TGTGCCAGCAGCTTAGAGGCAGGACTACCAGGATCAGATACGCAGTATTTT
CDR3 protein: CASSLEAGLPGSDTQYF
J gene: TRBJ2-3
V gene: TRBV11-3
D gene: NA
clone size: NA

CDR3 DNA: TGTGCCAGCAGCCTTGACAGACCATCTGAAGCTTTCTTT
CDR3 protein: CASSLDRPSEAFF
J gene: TRBJ1-1
V gene: TRBV6-5
D gene: NA
clone size: NA

CDR3 DNA: TGTGCCAGCAGCGAAGGGACAGGGTCCGCGGACGGGGAGCTGTTTTTT
CDR3 protein: CASSEGTGSADGELFF
J gene: TRBJ2-2
V gene: TRBV7-3
D gene: TRBD1
clone size: few

CDR3 DNA: TGTGCCAGCAGCTCGAGCCTGGGGCTGAACACCGGGGAGCTGTTTTTT
CDR3 protein: CASSSSLGLNTGELFF
J gene: TRBJ2-2
V gene: TRBV11-2
D gene: NA
clone size: NA

CDR3 DNA: TGTGCCAGCAGCGATCCAGGGTACTCTGGGGCCAACGTCCTGACTTTC
CDR3 protein: CASSDPGYSGANVLTF
J gene: TRBJ2-6
V gene: TRBV11-1
D gene: NA
clone size: NA

CDR3 DNA: TGTGCCTTGAAGGCTAGCGGACGAAGCACAGATACGCAGTATTTT
CDR3 protein: CALKASGRSTDTQYF
J gene: TRBJ2-3
V gene: TRBV30
D gene: TRBD2
clone size: NA